The rows below give T cell receptor beta chains drawn from one sample of a study of OX40 agonist ivuxolimab in advanced cancers. Clones were sequenced by immunoSEQ multiplex PCR, and TCRdb holds only the in-frame ones, with some missing. Of approximately 47,000 clones listed, 80% to 85% were seen once; the top ten hold around 7%. The material was CD4+ or CD8+ T cells sorted from blood, obtained in a trial of the OX40 agonist ivuxolimab. The receptors were gathered from an adult with an advanced solid tumor such as melanoma, head and neck, liver or kidney cancer. Both conserved end residues are part of each CDR3. Fields, in order: CDR3 DNA, CDR3 protein, J gene, V gene, clone size, CDR3 length, D gene. The D gene is left open where the match is weak. Clone size is given for some rows only: seen once, a few or many times, or a class if the clone is expanded.

cdr3_nt: TGTGCCAGTAGTATAGTTGGAGCTAACGAGCAGTTCTTC
cdr3_aa: CASSIVGANEQFF
j_call: TRBJ2-1
v_call: TRBV19
clone_size: once
cdr3_length: 13
d_call: -

cdr3_nt: TGTGCCAGCGGGGACACCTTTCAAGAGACCCAGTACTTC
cdr3_aa: CASGDTFQETQYF
j_call: TRBJ2-5
v_call: TRBV2
clone_size: -
cdr3_length: 13
d_call: -

cdr3_nt: TGTGCCTGGAGTGCCGTCATTGGCAGTGGCTACACCTTC
cdr3_aa: CAWSAVIGSGYTF
j_call: TRBJ1-2
v_call: TRBV30
clone_size: -
cdr3_length: 13
d_call: -

cdr3_nt: TGTGCCAGCAGTATATTTGGGGGTTCCGGAAACACCATATATTTT
cdr3_aa: CASSIFGGSGNTIYF
j_call: TRBJ1-3
v_call: TRBV28
clone_size: -
cdr3_length: 15
d_call: -

cdr3_nt: TGTGCCAGCACAGCGGACTCCAACTCTGGAAACACCATATATTTT
cdr3_aa: CASTADSNSGNTIYF
j_call: TRBJ1-3
v_call: TRBV2
clone_size: -
cdr3_length: 15
d_call: -

cdr3_nt: TGTGCCAGCAGTGGAGCAGGGGGGGAGGAAAAACTGTTTTTT
cdr3_aa: CASSGAGGEEKLFF
j_call: TRBJ1-4
v_call: TRBV6-6
clone_size: few
cdr3_length: 14
d_call: TRBD1

cdr3_nt: TGTGCCAGCAGCTTAATGGGGAGGACAGCACCAGCATACAATGAGCAGTTCTTC
cdr3_aa: CASSLMGRTAPAYNEQFF
j_call: TRBJ2-1
v_call: TRBV7-8
clone_size: -
cdr3_length: 18
d_call: -

cdr3_nt: TGCGCCAGCAGCCAAGTCGCCACCCAAGAGACCCAGTACTTC
cdr3_aa: CASSQVATQETQYF
j_call: TRBJ2-5
v_call: TRBV4-1
clone_size: -
cdr3_length: 14
d_call: -

cdr3_nt: TGTGCCAGCAGCGATGGGACTAGCGGGTACAATGAGCAGTTCTTC
cdr3_aa: CASSDGTSGYNEQFF
j_call: TRBJ2-1
v_call: TRBV9
clone_size: -
cdr3_length: 15
d_call: TRBD2

cdr3_nt: TGTGCCAGCAGCTTCCGATCTTTAGCCGCCTCTAACAATGAGCAGTTCTTC
cdr3_aa: CASSFRSLAASNNEQFF
j_call: TRBJ2-1
v_call: TRBV7-8
clone_size: -
cdr3_length: 17
d_call: -

cdr3_nt: TGTGCCTGGACTAGCGGGAGGGCCTTCAATGAGCAGTTCTTC
cdr3_aa: CAWTSGRAFNEQFF
j_call: TRBJ2-1
v_call: TRBV30
clone_size: -
cdr3_length: 14
d_call: TRBD2

cdr3_nt: TGTGCCAGTAGTATGGGTCTCGACAGGGCGGGCAATCAGCCCCAGCATTTT
cdr3_aa: CASSMGLDRAGNQPQHF
j_call: TRBJ1-5
v_call: TRBV19
clone_size: -
cdr3_length: 17
d_call: TRBD1

cdr3_nt: TGTGCCAGCAGCCGATTCGGAGGGGCGGTCACTGAAGCTTTCTTT
cdr3_aa: CASSRFGGAVTEAFF
j_call: TRBJ1-1
v_call: TRBV7-6
clone_size: -
cdr3_length: 15
d_call: -

cdr3_nt: TGTGCCAGCAGCTTGGGACAGGGGAAGGGTTCACCCCTCCACTTT
cdr3_aa: CASSLGQGKGSPLHF
j_call: TRBJ1-6
v_call: TRBV5-6
clone_size: -
cdr3_length: 15
d_call: TRBD1

cdr3_nt: TGTGCCACCAGGCCGGGAACAGGTTCGGATAGCAATCAGCCCCAGCATTTT
cdr3_aa: CATRPGTGSDSNQPQHF
j_call: TRBJ1-5
v_call: TRBV2
clone_size: few
cdr3_length: 17
d_call: -

cdr3_nt: TGCGCCAGCAGCTTGGTTCCCCCGACAGCCACATTGCCCTACAATGAGCAGTTCTTC
cdr3_aa: CASSLVPPTATLPYNEQFF
j_call: TRBJ2-1
v_call: TRBV5-1
clone_size: -
cdr3_length: 19
d_call: -

cdr3_nt: TGCGCCAGCAGCTTGGGTCCCTTGGGGGGGAAGGATCAGCCCCAGCATTTT
cdr3_aa: CASSLGPLGGKDQPQHF
j_call: TRBJ1-5
v_call: TRBV5-1
clone_size: -
cdr3_length: 17
d_call: -

cdr3_nt: TGCAGCATAGACAGCGTTCAAGAGACCCAGTACTTC
cdr3_aa: CSIDSVQETQYF
j_call: TRBJ2-5
v_call: TRBV29-1
clone_size: -
cdr3_length: 12
d_call: -

cdr3_nt: TGTGCCAGCAGCGGGACTCGATCAACCTACGAGCAGTACTTC
cdr3_aa: CASSGTRSTYEQYF
j_call: TRBJ2-7
v_call: TRBV2
clone_size: -
cdr3_length: 14
d_call: -

cdr3_nt: TGTGCCAGCAGCTCGGGGGTGGGCTATGGCTACACCTTC
cdr3_aa: CASSSGVGYGYTF
j_call: TRBJ1-2
v_call: TRBV7-2
clone_size: once
cdr3_length: 13
d_call: -

cdr3_nt: TGCAGCGTCCAGAAAACGGGTTCGGGGAACACTGAAGCTTTCTTT
cdr3_aa: CSVQKTGSGNTEAFF
j_call: TRBJ1-1
v_call: TRBV29-1
clone_size: -
cdr3_length: 15
d_call: -

cdr3_nt: TGTGCCAGCAGCTTTTCGGCCGGTGTCTATGGCTACACCTTC
cdr3_aa: CASSFSAGVYGYTF
j_call: TRBJ1-2
v_call: TRBV5-4
clone_size: -
cdr3_length: 14
d_call: -

cdr3_nt: TGTGCCAGTAGTAACGTTCAAGAGACCCAGTACTTC
cdr3_aa: CASSNVQETQYF
j_call: TRBJ2-5
v_call: TRBV19
clone_size: few
cdr3_length: 12
d_call: -

cdr3_nt: TGCAGCGCCGAAGACCACTCTGGAAACACCATATATTTT
cdr3_aa: CSAEDHSGNTIYF
j_call: TRBJ1-3
v_call: TRBV29-1
clone_size: -
cdr3_length: 13
d_call: -

cdr3_nt: TGTGCCAGCTCACGGGACTCCGGCGGCAATCAGCCCCAGCATTTT
cdr3_aa: CASSRDSGGNQPQHF
j_call: TRBJ1-5
v_call: TRBV18
clone_size: -
cdr3_length: 15
d_call: -

cdr3_nt: TGCGCCAGCAGCCCCTGGGACAGCCTCTCTGGGGCCAACGTCCTGACTTTC
cdr3_aa: CASSPWDSLSGANVLTF
j_call: TRBJ2-6
v_call: TRBV4-3
clone_size: few
cdr3_length: 17
d_call: TRBD1

cdr3_nt: TGCAGCGTTGAAGGGGCAGGGCGCGGCTATGGCTACACCTTC
cdr3_aa: CSVEGAGRGYGYTF
j_call: TRBJ1-2
v_call: TRBV29-1
clone_size: -
cdr3_length: 14
d_call: -

cdr3_nt: TGTGCCAGCAGCAAGACTAGCGCCAACACCGGGGAGCTGTTTTTT
cdr3_aa: CASSKTSANTGELFF
j_call: TRBJ2-2
v_call: TRBV6-6
clone_size: -
cdr3_length: 15
d_call: TRBD2

cdr3_nt: TGTGCCAGCAGCCTCCCCCCCGTGGGGGAAGCTTTCTTT
cdr3_aa: CASSLPPVGEAFF
j_call: TRBJ1-1
v_call: TRBV5-4
clone_size: -
cdr3_length: 13
d_call: -

cdr3_nt: TGTGCCAGTAGTATCCGGACTAGCGGTTTCTACGAGCAGTACTTC
cdr3_aa: CASSIRTSGFYEQYF
j_call: TRBJ2-7
v_call: TRBV19
clone_size: once
cdr3_length: 15
d_call: TRBD2

cdr3_nt: TGTGCCAGCAGCCCATGGTTAGCGGGAGCAGATACGCAGTATTTT
cdr3_aa: CASSPWLAGADTQYF
j_call: TRBJ2-3
v_call: TRBV27
clone_size: -
cdr3_length: 15
d_call: TRBD2

cdr3_nt: TGTGCCAGCAGGGGGTGGGGTCACTCCTACGAGCAGTACTTC
cdr3_aa: CASRGWGHSYEQYF
j_call: TRBJ2-7
v_call: TRBV7-8
clone_size: few
cdr3_length: 14
d_call: -

cdr3_nt: TGTGCCAGCAGATCTGGGATAAATGAAAAACTGTTTTTT
cdr3_aa: CASRSGINEKLFF
j_call: TRBJ1-4
v_call: TRBV5-6
clone_size: -
cdr3_length: 13
d_call: -

cdr3_nt: TGCGCCAGCAGCCAAAGGGGAACGCAGGGTAACTATGGCTACACCTTC
cdr3_aa: CASSQRGTQGNYGYTF
j_call: TRBJ1-2
v_call: TRBV4-1
clone_size: -
cdr3_length: 16
d_call: -

cdr3_nt: TGCGCCAGCAGTGAGAGAGTCAGGGGCTATGGCTACACCTTC
cdr3_aa: CASSERVRGYGYTF
j_call: TRBJ1-2
v_call: TRBV10-2
clone_size: few
cdr3_length: 14
d_call: -

cdr3_nt: TGCGCCAGCAGCCAAATGGGTGGGGCGAATCAGCCCCAGCATTTT
cdr3_aa: CASSQMGGANQPQHF
j_call: TRBJ1-5
v_call: TRBV4-1
clone_size: -
cdr3_length: 15
d_call: -

cdr3_nt: TGTGCCAGCAGCCTACGACGAGGGAATGAGCAGTTCTTC
cdr3_aa: CASSLRRGNEQFF
j_call: TRBJ2-1
v_call: TRBV7-2
clone_size: -
cdr3_length: 13
d_call: -

cdr3_nt: TGTGCCAGCATGACCCCAACAGGGGGCTATGGCTACACCTTC
cdr3_aa: CASMTPTGGYGYTF
j_call: TRBJ1-2
v_call: TRBV5-4
clone_size: -
cdr3_length: 14
d_call: TRBD1

cdr3_nt: TGTGCCAGCAGCTTGGGGGCGGGAGTGGCAGATACGCAGTATTTT
cdr3_aa: CASSLGAGVADTQYF
j_call: TRBJ2-3
v_call: TRBV7-2
clone_size: -
cdr3_length: 15
d_call: -

cdr3_nt: TGTGCCAGCAGCGGGAAAAACAGGGGGGCTAATGAAAAACTGTTTTTT
cdr3_aa: CASSGKNRGANEKLFF
j_call: TRBJ1-4
v_call: TRBV4-2
clone_size: -
cdr3_length: 16
d_call: TRBD1

cdr3_nt: TGTGCCAGCAGCGCAATTCGGAGGAACACTGAAGCTTTCTTT
cdr3_aa: CASSAIRRNTEAFF
j_call: TRBJ1-1
v_call: TRBV7-9
clone_size: -
cdr3_length: 14
d_call: -

cdr3_nt: TGCAGCGTTGGCGGACAGGGCAATGAGCAGTTCTTC
cdr3_aa: CSVGGQGNEQFF
j_call: TRBJ2-1
v_call: TRBV29-1
clone_size: -
cdr3_length: 12
d_call: TRBD1

cdr3_nt: TGTGCCAGCACCCTAATAGCGGGAGGAGTCGAGCAGTACTTC
cdr3_aa: CASTLIAGGVEQYF
j_call: TRBJ2-7
v_call: TRBV7-2
clone_size: -
cdr3_length: 14
d_call: TRBD2

cdr3_nt: TGCGCCAGCAGCTCCCTGGGACTAGCAAACAATGAGCAGTTCTTC
cdr3_aa: CASSSLGLANNEQFF
j_call: TRBJ2-1
v_call: TRBV5-1
clone_size: -
cdr3_length: 15
d_call: TRBD2

cdr3_nt: TGTGCCTGGAGTTTAACGCCCAGCGGGGCGGGGAAGAAAGCTTTCTTT
cdr3_aa: CAWSLTPSGAGKKAFF
j_call: TRBJ1-1
v_call: TRBV30
clone_size: -
cdr3_length: 16
d_call: -

cdr3_nt: TGTGCCAGCAGCTTAGTTACTAGCGGGAGGCTAGGAATGGTCGTCCTGACTTTC
cdr3_aa: CASSLVTSGRLGMVVLTF
j_call: TRBJ2-6
v_call: TRBV11-2
clone_size: few
cdr3_length: 18
d_call: TRBD2

cdr3_nt: TGCGCCAGCAGCCGAGATGGACAGGGTAGGTACGAGCAGTACTTC
cdr3_aa: CASSRDGQGRYEQYF
j_call: TRBJ2-7
v_call: TRBV4-1
clone_size: -
cdr3_length: 15
d_call: TRBD1

cdr3_nt: TGTGCCAGCAGCTTAGGTCTGTCTCCGGGGGCTGGGGCCAACGTCCTGACTTTC
cdr3_aa: CASSLGLSPGAGANVLTF
j_call: TRBJ2-6
v_call: TRBV7-2
clone_size: -
cdr3_length: 18
d_call: -

cdr3_nt: TGTGCCAGCAGCTTTTCGGGGAGTCAGCCCCAGCATTTT
cdr3_aa: CASSFSGSQPQHF
j_call: TRBJ1-5
v_call: TRBV7-2
clone_size: medium-sized
cdr3_length: 13
d_call: -

cdr3_nt: TGTGCCAGCAGTCCCTCAAACGGGATCAATTACGAGCAGTACTTC
cdr3_aa: CASSPSNGINYEQYF
j_call: TRBJ2-7
v_call: TRBV27
clone_size: few
cdr3_length: 15
d_call: -